The clone carrying this T cell receptor (beta chain) was recorded at least ten times. Antigen specificity is unknown. The sample belongs to a study of tumor and adjacent non-tumor tissue in lung cancer. As for the study in general: There were 11 to 13 adenocarcinoma, a couple of squamous cell carcinoma and 1 small cell lung cancer cases.

General observations from the study: Patients with more diverse tumor TCRs had worse survival. Significantly higher TCR diversity was found in tumor than normal lung. Top 100 clones took a larger repertoire share in normal lung.

The library came from three nested PCR rounds adapted from ARM-PCR protocols. TCRdb re-analysed the multiplex PCR reads in MiXCR, keeping a single row per CDR3 protein. The data contain 120,000 or so distinct CDR3 sequences, around three fifths of them singletons. No cell sorting was done before RNA was extracted from the tissue. The CDR3 is 14 amino acids. The V gene's germline CDR1 is SGHTA and CDR2 FQGNSA. V shed 7 bases and J 0 bases; nucleotides not matched to a gene: 2. The sequenced sample consisted of lung tumor tissue. This receptor was identified in a man under 40 with non-small cell lung cancer. This chain joins TRBV7-2 and TRBJ2-7; TRBD2 agrees at 11 bases. CDR3 bases: TGTGCCAGCACTAGCGGGGGGAACTCCTACGAGCAGTACTTC. Protein: CASTSGGNSYEQYF.